Shown below are 15 T cell receptor beta chains from a single sample sequenced in a study of shared clonotypes between healthy human individuals. Sequencing was performed with immunoSEQ multiplex PCR; in TCRdb, only in-frame clones are kept and a portion is missing. In the table there are approximately 2,200,000 clones, about 93% of which are singletons. Terminally differentiated effector memory CD45RA+ cells were left out of the naive CD8 fraction, which was CD45RO-negative and positively selected for CCR7. The sample consisted of naive CD8+ T cells from PBMCs. The receptors shown here come from a man aged 18 to 29 in good health. Some clones in this sample may be carry-over from other donors' samples.

This clone was found once. The gene calls are TRBV9 and TRBJ1-4; D perhaps matches TRBD1 (6 bases). V lost 3 bases and J 2 bases, leaving 20 bases between the germline ends. The CDR3 loop spans 18 amino acids. Germline CDR1 is SGDLS and CDR2 is YYNGEE. The DNA for the CDR3 is TGTGCCAGCAGCGCGGAGGGAGGGACACAGTCCACTAATGAAAAACTGTTTTTT. Its translation: CASSAEGGTQSTNEKLFF.

On this clone: The sample holds other DNA sequences that translate to the same CDR3. The chain employs TRBV27 and TRBJ1-5, with TRBD1 identical over 8 bases. Germline V gene data show CDR1 as MNHEY and CDR2 as SMNVEV (reference sequence). This CDR3 has 14 amino acids. J lost 6 bases, V lost 2 bases, and 3 bases had no gene match. In DNA, the CDR3 is TGTGCCAGCAGTTTACGGACAGGGAGTCAGCCCCAGCATTTT. This sequence encodes CASSLRTGSQPQHF.

CDR3 region: CSVQQGDQETQYF. For the CDR3, the DNA is TGCAGCGTTCAACAGGGGGACCAAGAGACCCAGTACTTC. The V gene is TRBV29-1, the J gene TRBJ2-5; TRBD1 matches 8 bases. CDR3 size: 13 residues. Trimming at V came to 5 bases and at J to 0 bases, leaving 2 bases not matched to a gene. Germline loops: CDR1 SQVTM, CDR2 ANQGSEA.

The chain recombines TRBV7-2 with TRBJ2-7; 11 bases are shared with TRBD2. V trimming: 1 base; J trimming: 5 bases; junction bases outside the gene matches: 7. In germline, CDR1 is SGHTA, CDR2 FQGNSA. The CDR3 contains 16 residues. CDR3: CASSLEPSGRFNEQYF. The CDR3 nucleotides read TGTGCCAGCAGCTTAGAGCCTAGCGGGAGGTTCAACGAGCAGTACTTC.

The chain has TRBV25-1 and TRBJ1-4, with D hard to call. The germline V gene has CDR1 MGHDK and CDR2 SYGVNS. The CDR3 spans 12 residues. Trimming left V 4 bases short and J 4 bases short, with 4 bases between. CDR3 residues: CASSANNEKLFF. As DNA, the CDR3 is TGTGCCAGCAGTGCCAATAATGAAAAACTGTTTTTT.

This clone was counted once. The chain recombines TRBV19 with TRBJ2-7, with a possible D match to TRBD1 (6 bases). CDR3 length: 16 amino acids. Trimming left V 5 bases short and J 7 bases short, with 24 bases between. Germline assignment: CDR1 LNHDA and CDR2 SQIVND (reference sequence). Here the CDR3 DNA reads TGTGCCAGTAGTGGATGGCGGCAGGGGATTTCAAGGGAGCAGTACTTC. Translating it yields CASSGWRQGISREQYF. Looking up the rest from reference TRBV19 and TRBJ2-7 gives the full variable domain: DGGITQSPKYLFRKEGQNVTLSCEQNLNHDAMYWYRQDPGQGLRLIYYSQIVNDFQKGDIAEGYSVSREKKESFPLTVTSAQKNPTAFYLCASSGWRQGISREQYFGPGTRLTVT.

This rearrangement joins TRBV6-6 to TRBJ1-2; D unresolved. V was pared by 0 bases and J by 8 bases, with 13 bases between. CDR3 length: 14 residues. Germline V CDR1 and CDR2: MNHNY, SVGAGI (reference sequence). This CDR3 is CASSYSEGGEGYTF. The CDR3 DNA reads as TGTGCCAGCAGTTACTCGGAGGGAGGAGAGGGCTACACCTTC.

This rearrangement joins TRBV5-1 to TRBJ1-5; D is perhaps TRBD1 (6 bases). The CDR3 has 15 residues. V was shortened by 1 base and J by 2 bases, with 10 bases between the two germline ends. Germline CDR1 reads SGHRS; CDR2 reads YFSETQ. The CDR3 nucleotides are TGCGCCAGCAGCTTGCTGTCAGGGGGCAATCAGCCCCAGCATTTT. It yields the protein CASSLLSGGNQPQHF.

V gene TRBV19 combines with J gene TRBJ2-2; D unclear. This CDR3 is built from 14 residues. Germline CDR1 reads LNHDA; CDR2 reads SQIVND (reference sequence). V lost 7 bases to trimming and J lost 10 bases, with 19 bases between them. In DNA, the CDR3 is TGTGCCAGTAAGGTAGACTCCGGTCCGCCGGAGCTGTTTTTT. Amino acids: CASKVDSGPPELFF.

The chain has TRBV27 and TRBJ2-3; 8 bases map to TRBD2. CDR1 and CDR2 from the germline V gene are MNHEY and SMNVEV (reference sequence). V shed 8 bases, J shed 1 base, and the junction held 14 bases outside the gene matches. CDR3 length equals 17 residues. The CDR3 DNA reads TGTGCCAGCTACCATGCGGGAGGAGGTTTAGGCACAGATACGCAGTATTTT. Translating gives CASYHAGGGLGTDTQYF.

The J gene is TRBJ2-7, the V gene TRBV6-1; D ambiguous. The germline gives CDR1 MNHNS, CDR2 SASEGT. The V gene lost 7 bases and the J gene lost 3 bases, with 13 bases spanning the gap. This CDR3 has 13 amino acids. Written as DNA, the CDR3 is TGTGCCAGCACATGGCAGGTAATCTACGAGCAGTACTTC. Translation: CASTWQVIYEQYF.

This clone was observed a single time. The chain employs TRBV9 and TRBJ2-1, with 9 nucleotides matching TRBD2. The CDR3 is 16 residues long. Germline values: CDR1 SGDLS, CDR2 YYNGEE. Trimming removed 0 bases from V and 4 bases from J; junction bases left unmatched: 5. The CDR3 DNA reads as TGTGCCAGCAGCGTAGTTTCCCTAGCGGGGTACAATGAGCAGTTCTTC. As protein: CASSVVSLAGYNEQFF.

V gene TRBV30 combines with J gene TRBJ1-4; tentative D call: TRBD1 (6 bases). Germline loops: CDR1 GTSNPN, CDR2 SVGIG (reference sequence). Between the trimmed V and J ends, which lost 3 bases and 10 bases, there was a span of 15 bases. The CDR3 length is 13 residues. CDR3 DNA sequence: TGTGCCTGGAGGGGGCCAAGGGGGAGAAAACTGTTTTTT. Its translation is CAWRGPRGRKLFF.

CDR3 region: CASRKLGDNEQFF. CDR3 DNA: TGTGCCAGCAGGAAACTAGGGGACAATGAGCAGTTCTTC. The chain carries TRBV27 and TRBJ2-1; D is possibly TRBD1 or TRBD2 (5 bases each). The V gene's germline CDR1 is MNHEY and CDR2 SMNVEV (reference sequence). The V end lost 6 bases, the J end lost 5 bases, and 11 bases lay between the germline ends. The CDR3 is 13 residues long.

V usage is TRBV28 and J usage is TRBJ2-7; TRBD2 might be the D (5 bases). Per the germline V gene, CDR1 is MDHEN and CDR2 is SYDVKM. The CDR3 totals 16 residues. Trimming took 6 bases from V and 3 from J, leaving 21 bases between them. CDR3 nucleotides: TGTGCCAGCAGGCCTAGACCTAGCTGGGTTGGCTACGAGCAGTACTTC. It translates to CASRPRPSWVGYEQYF.